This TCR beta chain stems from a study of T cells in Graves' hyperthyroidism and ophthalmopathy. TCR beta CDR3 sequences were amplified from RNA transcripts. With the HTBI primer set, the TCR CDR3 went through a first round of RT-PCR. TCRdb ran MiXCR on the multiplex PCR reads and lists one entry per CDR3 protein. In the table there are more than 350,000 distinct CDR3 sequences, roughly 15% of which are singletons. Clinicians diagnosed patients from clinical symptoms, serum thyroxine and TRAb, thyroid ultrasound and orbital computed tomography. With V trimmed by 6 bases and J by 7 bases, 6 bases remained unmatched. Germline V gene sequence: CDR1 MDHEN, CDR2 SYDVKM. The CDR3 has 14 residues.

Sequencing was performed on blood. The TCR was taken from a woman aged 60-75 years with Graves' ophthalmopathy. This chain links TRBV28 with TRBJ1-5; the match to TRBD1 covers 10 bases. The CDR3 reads CASSKTGGVQPQHF. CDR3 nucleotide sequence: TGTGCCAGCAGCAAGACAGGGGGCGTCCAGCCCCAGCATTTT.